This T cell receptor (beta chain) was captured by sequencing in a study of blood T cell repertoires in COVID-19. Using immunoSEQ multiplex PCR, the repertoire was profiled, and TCRdb retains in-frame clones only, with some absent. The sample lists around 150,000 clones; approximately 92% were seen once. The germline V gene encodes CDR1 MDHEN and CDR2 SYDVKM. The CDR3 spans 15 residues. Trimming took off 6 bases at V and 1 base at J, with 13 bases between the two ends. This receptor was taken from a woman in her 50s with acute or convalescent COVID-19. Sequencing used peripheral blood. The rearrangement joins TRBV28 to TRBJ1-5; D might be TRBD1 (6 bases). The CDR3 loop reads CASSESQGSNQPQHF. CDR3 nucleotide sequence: TGTGCCAGCAGCGAATCACAGGGAAGCAATCAGCCCCAGCATTTT.